This TCR beta chain comes out of a study of T cells in Graves' hyperthyroidism and ophthalmopathy. Study in general: Peripheral blood was acquired at first diagnosis, ahead of any therapy whatsoever.

This clonotype has at least ten counts. Amplification yielded TCR beta CDR3 regions, with RNA transcripts as the source. The HTBI primer set was used in a first-round RT-PCR of the TCR CDR3. Using its own MiXCR run on the multiplex PCR reads, TCRdb lists one record per CDR3 protein. Among about 700,000 distinct CDR3 sequences listed, around 15% were seen once. Sequenced material: blood. The sequence was obtained from a woman between 18 and 29 years old with Graves' hyperthyroidism.

CDR3 amino acids: CASSLDTGINTEAFF. CDR3 coding DNA: TGTGCCAGCAGCTTAGATACAGGAATTAACACTGAAGCTTTCTTT. This chain joins TRBV11-2 and TRBJ1-1; D possibly corresponds to TRBD1 (5 bases). The CDR3 is 15 residues long. Trimming took off 0 bases at V and 2 bases at J, with 10 bases between the two ends. Germline CDR1 SGHAT, CDR2 FQNNGV.